These T cell receptor beta chains were read from a single sample in a study of T cell responses to AZD1222 COVID-19 vaccine. Produced via immunoSEQ multiplex PCR; TCRdb's table is partial and in-frame only. The sample consists of 30,000 to 35,000 clones, 70% to 90% of them appearing once. The material sequenced was peripheral blood, taken on day 0 of AZD1222 vaccination. These receptors originate from an adult in good health. The CDR3 runs from the conserved cysteine through the conserved F or W. The D gene is left open where the match is weak. Expanded clones get a size class; other rows say once, few or many, or leave the size out.

len | abundance | j_gene | v_gene | d_gene | CDR3aa | CDR3nt
14 | . | TRBJ1-1 | TRBV10-3 | . | CATRQVAGNTEAFF | TGTGCCACCCGCCAGGTAGCCGGGAACACTGAAGCTTTCTTT
14 | . | TRBJ1-5 | TRBV20-1 | . | CSASRGASNQPQHF | TGCAGTGCTAGTCGGGGGGCCAGCAATCAGCCCCAGCATTTT
14 | . | TRBJ1-4 | TRBV7-8 | . | CASSMTSANEKLFF | TGTGCCAGCAGCATGACCTCGGCTAATGAAAAACTGTTTTTT
14 | few | TRBJ1-1 | TRBV6-5 | TRBD1 | CASSLITGATEAFF | TGTGCCAGCAGTCTAATAACAGGGGCCACTGAAGCTTTCTTT
17 | . | TRBJ1-6 | TRBV28 | TRBD1 | CASRTTDRASYNSPLHF | TGTGCCAGCAGGACAACCGACAGGGCCTCCTATAATTCACCCCTCCACTTT
15 | . | TRBJ1-4 | TRBV3-1/TRBV3-2 | . | CASSQFSGPNEKLFF | TGTGCCAGCAGCCAGTTTTCGGGCCCTAATGAAAAACTGTTTTTT
15 | few | TRBJ1-6 | TRBV27 | . | CASSFGERGNSPLHF | TGTGCCAGCAGTTTTGGGGAAAGGGGGAATTCACCCCTCCACTTT
15 | . | TRBJ2-5 | TRBV30 | TRBD2 | CAWSGLAGMIETQYF | TGTGCCTGGAGTGGACTAGCGGGAATGATAGAGACCCAGTACTTC
13 | once | TRBJ1-1 | TRBV11-2 | . | CASSLGLNTEAFF | TGTGCCAGCAGCTTAGGACTAAACACTGAAGCTTTCTTT
15 | . | TRBJ2-7 | TRBV5-5 | . | CASSPQTGLSYEQYF | TGTGCCAGCAGCCCTCAGACCGGACTTTCCTACGAGCAGTACTTC
12 | . | TRBJ2-1 | TRBV11-2 | . | CASSFGVNEQFF | TGTGCCAGCAGCTTTGGGGTCAATGAGCAGTTCTTC
14 | . | TRBJ2-7 | TRBV5-1 | TRBD1 | CASSLGGTGYEQYF | TGCGCCAGCAGCTTGGGAGGGACAGGGTACGAGCAGTACTTC
16 | . | TRBJ2-4 | TRBV5-1 | . | CASSFSRAMGKNIQYF | TGCGCCAGCAGCTTTTCTCGGGCGATGGGCAAAAACATTCAGTACTTC
20 | . | TRBJ2-3 | TRBV2 | TRBD2 | CASSPRTSGRGLASTDTQYF | TGTGCCAGCAGTCCTCGGACTAGCGGGAGGGGGCTAGCCAGCACAGATACGCAGTATTTT
16 | . | TRBJ2-4 | TRBV7-2 | TRBD1 | CASSVRGLGAKNIQYF | TGTGCCAGCAGCGTCAGGGGGTTGGGAGCCAAAAACATTCAGTACTTC
16 | . | TRBJ2-5 | TRBV14 | . | CASSDEGYSVQETQYF | TGTGCCAGCAGCGACGAGGGATATAGCGTCCAAGAGACCCAGTACTTC
15 | once | TRBJ2-1 | TRBV2 | . | CASSEDGSSYNEQFF | TGTGCCAGCAGTGAAGACGGGAGCTCCTACAATGAGCAGTTCTTC
14 | . | TRBJ2-5 | TRBV3-1/TRBV3-2 | . | CASSARYGGETQYF | TGTGCCAGCAGCGCTCGATATGGAGGGGAGACCCAGTACTTC
15 | . | TRBJ1-3 | TRBV6-1 | . | CASSEAEGAGNTIYF | TGTGCCAGCAGTGAAGCGGAAGGGGCTGGAAACACCATATATTTT
14 | . | TRBJ2-2 | TRBV4-1 | . | CASSHLGGFGELFF | TGCGCCAGCAGCCACCTGGGGGGATTCGGGGAGCTGTTTTTT
14 | . | TRBJ2-7 | TRBV7-9 | TRBD2 | CASSPVAGGVEQYF | TGTGCCAGCAGCCCTGTAGCGGGAGGGGTCGAGCAGTACTTC
16 | . | TRBJ1-2 | TRBV28 | . | CASSFIRELVDYGYTF | TGTGCCAGCAGTTTTATCCGGGAGCTGGTAGACTATGGCTACACCTTC
14 | few | TRBJ1-1 | TRBV5-5 | . | CASSPELDGLKAFF | TGTGCCAGCAGCCCTGAACTGGACGGATTGAAGGCTTTCTTT
13 | . | TRBJ2-2 | TRBV5-1 | . | CASKTENTGELFF | TGCGCCAGTAAGACAGAGAACACCGGGGAGCTGTTTTTT
17 | . | TRBJ2-1 | TRBV5-1 | TRBD2 | CASSFGLAGGIVDEQFF | TGCGCCAGCAGCTTTGGACTAGCGGGAGGTATAGTGGATGAGCAGTTCTTC
13 | . | TRBJ2-7 | TRBV28 | . | CASSRDLAYEQYF | TGTGCCAGCAGCCGGGACTTGGCCTACGAGCAGTACTTC
17 | . | TRBJ2-6 | TRBV10-1 | TRBD1 | CASLPGQGNSGANVLTF | TGCGCCAGCCTCCCGGGACAGGGTAATTCTGGGGCCAACGTCCTGACTTTC
15 | . | TRBJ2-5 | TRBV5-1 | TRBD2 | CASSSAGGTQETQYF | TGCGCCAGCAGCTCCGCGGGGGGAACCCAAGAGACCCAGTACTTC
15 | . | TRBJ2-5 | TRBV5-1 | TRBD2 | CASSPRLAPGETQYF | TGCGCCAGCAGCCCCCGACTAGCGCCGGGGGAGACCCAGTACTTC
11 | . | TRBJ1-1 | TRBV2 | . | CASRPQGEAFF | TGTGCCAGCAGACCCCAGGGCGAAGCTTTCTTT
14 | . | TRBJ2-5 | TRBV10-1 | . | CASRRSGRQETQYF | TGCGCCAGCCGCCGGAGCGGAAGACAAGAGACCCAGTACTTC
15 | . | TRBJ2-7 | TRBV3-1/TRBV3-2 | TRBD2 | CASSQASGGYYEQYF | TGTGCCAGCAGCCAAGCTAGCGGGGGATACTACGAGCAGTACTTC
13 | . | TRBJ1-6 | TRBV5-1 | TRBD1 | CASQGVIDSPLHF | TGCGCCAGCCAGGGGGTCATCGATTCACCCCTCCACTTT
15 | . | TRBJ1-6 | TRBV7-2 | . | CASSLESSYNSPLHF | TGTGCCAGCAGCTTAGAGAGCTCCTATAATTCACCCCTCCACTTT
13 | once | TRBJ2-1 | TRBV27 | . | CASIGASNYEQFF | TGTGCCAGCATAGGGGCTAGCAACTATGAGCAGTTCTTC
16 | few | TRBJ1-6 | TRBV6-6 | . | CASSYSLAGNNSPLHF | TGTGCCAGCAGTTACTCGCTTGCGGGGAATAATTCACCCCTCCACTTT
15 | . | TRBJ1-2 | TRBV29-1 | . | CSARGAGDLNYGYTF | TGCAGCGCCCGAGGGGCAGGGGACCTTAACTATGGCTACACCTTC
15 | . | TRBJ1-5 | TRBV28 | TRBD1 | CASSSADRVNQPQHF | TGTGCCAGCAGTTCAGCGGACAGGGTGAATCAGCCCCAGCATTTT
13 | . | TRBJ1-6 | TRBV10-3 | . | CAISRNYNSPLHF | TGTGCCATCAGCCGTAATTATAATTCACCCCTCCACTTT
16 | . | TRBJ2-3 | TRBV5-5 | TRBD1 | CASSLEQGRGTDTQYF | TGTGCCAGCAGCTTGGAACAGGGGAGAGGCACAGATACGCAGTATTTT
12 | . | TRBJ1-1 | TRBV12-3/TRBV12-4 | TRBD1 | CASSGTGTEAFF | TGTGCCAGCAGTGGGACAGGGACTGAAGCTTTCTTT
14 | . | TRBJ2-5 | TRBV6-5 | TRBD1 | CASNRQGGGETQYF | TGTGCCAGCAACCGACAGGGGGGCGGAGAGACCCAGTACTTC
14 | . | TRBJ1-2 | TRBV6-1 | . | CASSEEGRDYGYTF | TGTGCCAGCAGTGAAGAGGGACGGGACTATGGCTACACCTTC
14 | . | TRBJ2-7 | TRBV11-3 | . | CASGLGPQGNEQYF | TGTGCCAGCGGCTTAGGGCCCCAAGGGAACGAGCAGTACTTC
16 | . | TRBJ2-1 | TRBV7-3 | . | CASSPNPAAWGNEQFF | TGTGCCAGCAGCCCCAACCCTGCCGCTTGGGGAAATGAGCAGTTCTTC
13 | . | TRBJ1-1 | TRBV7-3 | . | CASSFNPNTEAFF | TGTGCCAGCAGCTTTAACCCGAACACTGAAGCTTTCTTT
15 | . | TRBJ2-1 | TRBV30 | TRBD2 | CAWSTSGGSYNEQFF | TGTGCCTGGAGCACTAGCGGGGGGTCATACAATGAGCAGTTCTTC
14 | . | TRBJ2-3 | TRBV7-2 | TRBD1 | CASSLDRGRDTQYF | TGTGCCAGCAGCTTGGACAGGGGACGGGATACGCAGTATTTT
12 | . | TRBJ2-3 | TRBV6-6 | . | CASRGSTDTQYF | TGTGCCAGCAGGGGGAGCACAGATACGCAGTATTTT
17 | . | TRBJ2-1 | TRBV2 | . | CASRIAGVTGSYNEQFF | TGTGCCAGCAGGATAGCAGGGGTAACGGGGTCCTACAATGAGCAGTTCTTC